The clone carrying this T cell receptor (beta chain) was recorded at least ten times. Its target is unknown. MiXCR was run by TCRdb on the 5' RACE reads, yielding one entry per CDR3 protein. There are about 320,000 distinct CDR3 sequences in the sample; 3.5% to 4.5% occur only once, and approximately 19% lies in the top ten. The data originate from a study of T cells after yellow fever vaccination. Study findings and constraints: The booster saw the reappearance of most primary-vaccination clones (about 95% CD4, about 90% CD8).

Here the sequenced sample was PBMCs, taken 15 days after the yellow fever booster vaccination. This TCR came from a man younger than 35 who received the YFV17D yellow fever vaccine.

The CDR3 sequence is CASSYLRGRELFF. For the CDR3, the DNA is TGTGCCAGCAGTTATCTCAGGGGGCGGGAGCTGTTTTTT. The chain carries TRBV6-2 or TRBV6-3 and TRBJ2-2; 8 bases fit TRBD1. With V trimmed by 3 bases and J by 9 bases, 3 bases remained unmatched. The CDR3 runs 13 residues. CDR1 is MNHEY and CDR2 is SVGEGT in the germline V gene.